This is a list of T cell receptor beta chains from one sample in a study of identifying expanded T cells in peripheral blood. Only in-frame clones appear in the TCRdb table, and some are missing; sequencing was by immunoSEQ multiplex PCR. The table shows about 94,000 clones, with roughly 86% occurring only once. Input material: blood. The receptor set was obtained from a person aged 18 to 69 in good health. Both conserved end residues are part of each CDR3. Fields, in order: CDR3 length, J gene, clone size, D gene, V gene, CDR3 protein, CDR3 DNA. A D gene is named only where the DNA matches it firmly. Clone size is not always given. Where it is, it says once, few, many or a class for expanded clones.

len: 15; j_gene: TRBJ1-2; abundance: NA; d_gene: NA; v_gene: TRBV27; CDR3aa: CASRPWTAYNYGYTF; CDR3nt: TGTGCCAGCAGACCATGGACAGCCTATAACTATGGCTACACCTTC
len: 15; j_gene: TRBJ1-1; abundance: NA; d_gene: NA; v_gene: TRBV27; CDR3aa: CASSLSAALNTEAFF; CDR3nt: TGTGCCAGCAGTTTATCGGCAGCCTTGAACACTGAAGCTTTCTTT
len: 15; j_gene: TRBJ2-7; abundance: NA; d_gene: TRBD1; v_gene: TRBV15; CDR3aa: CATSRDRIRSYEQYF; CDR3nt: TGTGCCACCAGCAGGGACAGGATTCGTTCCTACGAGCAGTACTTC
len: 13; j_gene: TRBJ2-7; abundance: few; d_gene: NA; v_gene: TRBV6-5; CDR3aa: CASSYSRGHEQYF; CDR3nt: TGTGCCAGCAGTTACTCAAGGGGCCACGAGCAGTACTTC
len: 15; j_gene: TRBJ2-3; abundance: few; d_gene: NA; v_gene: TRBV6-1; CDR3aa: CASSPNVVALDTQYF; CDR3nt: TGTGCCAGCAGTCCTAACGTGGTGGCCCTAGATACGCAGTATTTT
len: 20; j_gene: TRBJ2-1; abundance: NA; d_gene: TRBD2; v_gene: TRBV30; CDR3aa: CAWNIIRTSGSGGSYNEQFF; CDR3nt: TGTGCCTGGAACATCATCAGGACTAGCGGGAGTGGAGGGTCCTACAATGAGCAGTTCTTC
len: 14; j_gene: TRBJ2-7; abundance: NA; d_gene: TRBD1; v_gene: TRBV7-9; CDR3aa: CASSFRGTGGEQYF; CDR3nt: TGTGCCAGCAGCTTCAGAGGGACAGGGGGCGAGCAGTACTTC
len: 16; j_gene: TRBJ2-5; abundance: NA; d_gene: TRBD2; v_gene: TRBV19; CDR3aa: CASSIPGRAPRETQYF; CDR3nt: TGTGCCAGTAGTATCCCCGGGAGGGCTCCCCGGGAGACCCAGTACTTC
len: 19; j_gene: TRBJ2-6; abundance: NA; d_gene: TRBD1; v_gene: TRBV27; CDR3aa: CASSFSGQILFSGANVLTF; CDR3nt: TGTGCCAGCAGTTTTTCGGGACAGATATTATTCTCTGGGGCCAACGTCCTGACTTTC
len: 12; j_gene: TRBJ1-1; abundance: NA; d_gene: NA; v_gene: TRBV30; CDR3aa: CAWARTNTEAFF; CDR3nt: TGTGCCTGGGCCCGGACGAACACTGAAGCTTTCTTT
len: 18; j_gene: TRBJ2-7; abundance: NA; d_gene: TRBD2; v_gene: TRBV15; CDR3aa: CATSRDLPQQATGGEQYF; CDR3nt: TGTGCCACCAGCAGAGATTTGCCGCAGCAGGCAACCGGGGGGGAGCAGTACTTC
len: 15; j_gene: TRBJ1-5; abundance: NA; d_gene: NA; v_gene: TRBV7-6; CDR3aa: CASSPTGSGVQPQHF; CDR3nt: TGTGCCAGCAGCCCCACGGGGTCAGGGGTTCAGCCCCAGCATTTT
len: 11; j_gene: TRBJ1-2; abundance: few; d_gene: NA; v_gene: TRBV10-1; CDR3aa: CASTLSWGYTF; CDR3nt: TGCGCCAGCACCTTAAGTTGGGGCTACACCTTC
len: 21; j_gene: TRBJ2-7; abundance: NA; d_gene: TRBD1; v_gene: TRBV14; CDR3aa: CASSQVGSLGTGGAIPYEQYF; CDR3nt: TGTGCCAGCAGCCAAGTGGGCTCGTTGGGGACAGGGGGCGCGATCCCCTACGAGCAGTACTTC
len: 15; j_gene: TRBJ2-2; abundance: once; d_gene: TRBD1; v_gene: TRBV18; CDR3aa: CASSPTGEDTGELFF; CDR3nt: TGTGCCAGCTCACCGACAGGGGAGGACACCGGGGAGCTGTTTTTT
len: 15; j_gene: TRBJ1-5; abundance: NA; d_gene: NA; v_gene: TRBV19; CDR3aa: CASSIGQGRNQPQHF; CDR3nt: TGTGCCAGTAGTATTGGGCAGGGGCGAAATCAGCCCCAGCATTTT
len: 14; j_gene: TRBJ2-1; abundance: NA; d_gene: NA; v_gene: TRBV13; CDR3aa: CASSSRDTYNEQFF; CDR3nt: TGTGCCAGCAGCTCACGGGACACATACAATGAGCAGTTCTTC
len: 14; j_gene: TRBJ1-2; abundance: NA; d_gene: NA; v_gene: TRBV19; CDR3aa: CASSPGRAQIGYTF; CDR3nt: TGTGCCAGTAGTCCCGGGCGAGCGCAGATTGGCTACACCTTC
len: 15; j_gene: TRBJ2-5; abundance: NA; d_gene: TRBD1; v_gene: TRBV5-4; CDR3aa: CASSVRTGPQETQYF; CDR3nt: TGTGCCAGCAGCGTAAGGACAGGGCCTCAAGAGACCCAGTACTTC
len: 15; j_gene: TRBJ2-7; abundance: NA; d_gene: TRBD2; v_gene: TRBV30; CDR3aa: CAWSLGLAQNYEQYF; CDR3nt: TGTGCCTGGAGTTTAGGACTAGCCCAGAACTACGAGCAGTACTTC
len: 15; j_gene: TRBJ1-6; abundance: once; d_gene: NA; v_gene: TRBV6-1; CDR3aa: CASRENRLGPRPLHF; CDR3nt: TGTGCCAGCCGAGAGAATAGGCTCGGGCCGAGACCCCTCCACTTT
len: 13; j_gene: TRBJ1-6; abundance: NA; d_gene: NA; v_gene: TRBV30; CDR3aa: CAWSTGNNSPLHF; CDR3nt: TGTGCCTGGAGTACAGGGAATAATTCACCCCTCCACTTT
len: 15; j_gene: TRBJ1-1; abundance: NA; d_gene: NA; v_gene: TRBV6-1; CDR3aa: CASPEGISVNTEAFF; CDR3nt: TGTGCCAGCCCAGAAGGCATTTCGGTGAACACTGAAGCTTTCTTT
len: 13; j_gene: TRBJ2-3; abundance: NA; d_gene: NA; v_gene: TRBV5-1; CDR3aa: CASSLGDTDTQYF; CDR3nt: TGCGCCAGCAGCTTGGGGGACACAGATACGCAGTATTTT
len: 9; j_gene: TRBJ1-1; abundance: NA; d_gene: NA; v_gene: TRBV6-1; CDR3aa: CASRDEAFF; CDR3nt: TGTGCCAGCAGAGACGAAGCTTTCTTT
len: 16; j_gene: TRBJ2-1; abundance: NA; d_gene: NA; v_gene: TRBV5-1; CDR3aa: CASSWVGREVNNEQFF; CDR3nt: TGCGCCAGCAGCTGGGTGGGCAGGGAAGTAAACAATGAGCAGTTCTTC
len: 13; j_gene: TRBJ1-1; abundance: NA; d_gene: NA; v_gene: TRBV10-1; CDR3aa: CASSSGRGTEAFF; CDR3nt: TGCGCCAGCAGCTCAGGGCGGGGCACTGAAGCTTTCTTT
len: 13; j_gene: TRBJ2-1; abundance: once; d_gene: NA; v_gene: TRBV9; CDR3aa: CASSTDSTNEQFF; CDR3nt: TGTGCCAGCAGCACCGACAGTACCAATGAGCAGTTCTTC
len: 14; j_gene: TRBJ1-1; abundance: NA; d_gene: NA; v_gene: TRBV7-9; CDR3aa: CASSRDGWNTEAFF; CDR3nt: TGTGCCAGCAGCAGGGACGGTTGGAACACTGAAGCTTTCTTT
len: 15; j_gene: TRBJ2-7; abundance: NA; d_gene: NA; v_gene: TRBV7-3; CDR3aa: CASKVHETGPYEQYF; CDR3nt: TGTGCCAGCAAAGTTCATGAGACAGGTCCCTACGAGCAGTACTTC
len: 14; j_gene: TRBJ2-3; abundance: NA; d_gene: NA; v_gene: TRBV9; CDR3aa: CASSAVGPGLTQYF; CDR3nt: TGTGCCAGCAGCGCCGTAGGACCGGGACTGACGCAGTATTTT
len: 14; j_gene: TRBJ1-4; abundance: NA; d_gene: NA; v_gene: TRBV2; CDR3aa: CASSEGGSNEKLFF; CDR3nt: TGTGCCAGCAGTGAAGGGGGGTCTAATGAAAAACTGTTTTTT
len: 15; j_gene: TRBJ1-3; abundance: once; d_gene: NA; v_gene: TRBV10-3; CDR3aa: CAITPGLGPGNTIYF; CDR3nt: TGTGCCATCACCCCCGGACTCGGGCCTGGAAACACCATATATTTT
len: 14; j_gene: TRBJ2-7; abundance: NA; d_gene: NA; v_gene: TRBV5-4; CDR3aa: CASSRQLPGDEQYF; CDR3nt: TGTGCCAGCAGCCGACAGCTGCCCGGGGACGAGCAGTACTTC
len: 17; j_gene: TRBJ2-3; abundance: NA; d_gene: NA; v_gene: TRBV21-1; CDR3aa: CASSKTGTGGSTDTQYF; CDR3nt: TGTGCCAGCAGCAAAACCGGGACAGGGGGGAGCACAGATACGCAGTATTTT
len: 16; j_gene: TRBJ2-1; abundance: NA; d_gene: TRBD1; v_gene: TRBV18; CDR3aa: CASSMDRGSSYNEQFF; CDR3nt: TGTGCCAGCTCAATGGACAGGGGGAGCTCCTACAATGAGCAGTTCTTC
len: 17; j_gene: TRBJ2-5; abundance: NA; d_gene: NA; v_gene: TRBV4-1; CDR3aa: CASSQGGVGMGKETQYF; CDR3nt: TGCGCCAGCAGCCAAGGGGGTGTGGGGATGGGAAAAGAGACCCAGTACTTC
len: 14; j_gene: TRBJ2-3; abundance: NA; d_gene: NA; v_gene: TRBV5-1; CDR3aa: CASGYIPSTDTQYF; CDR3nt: TGCGCCAGCGGTTATATCCCTAGCACAGATACGCAGTATTTT
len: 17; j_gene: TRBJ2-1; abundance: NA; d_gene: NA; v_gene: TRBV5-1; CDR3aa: CASSSQPTGRGHNEQFF; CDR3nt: TGCGCCAGCAGCTCGCAACCTACGGGTCGAGGTCACAATGAGCAGTTCTTC
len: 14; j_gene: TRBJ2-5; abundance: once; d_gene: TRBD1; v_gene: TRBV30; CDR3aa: CAWSGSGQRETQYF; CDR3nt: TGTGCCTGGAGTGGGTCGGGACAGAGAGAGACCCAGTACTTC
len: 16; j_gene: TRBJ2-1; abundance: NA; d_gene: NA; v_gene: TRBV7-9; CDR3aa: CASSLMGAGITNEQFF; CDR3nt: TGTGCCAGCAGCTTAATGGGGGCAGGGATCACCAATGAGCAGTTCTTC
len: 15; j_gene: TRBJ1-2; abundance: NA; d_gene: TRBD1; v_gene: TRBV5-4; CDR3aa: CASSLGGQGDYGYTF; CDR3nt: TGTGCCAGCAGTTTGGGTGGACAGGGCGACTATGGCTACACCTTC
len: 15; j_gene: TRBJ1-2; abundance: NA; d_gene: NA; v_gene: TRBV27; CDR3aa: CASSPYGVGSFGYTF; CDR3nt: TGTGCCAGCAGTCCTTACGGGGTGGGATCTTTTGGCTACACCTTC
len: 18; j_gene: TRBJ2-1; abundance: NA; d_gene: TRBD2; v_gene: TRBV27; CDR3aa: CASSLRGVGLAGQREQFF; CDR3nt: TGTGCCAGCAGTTTAAGAGGAGTGGGACTAGCGGGGCAAAGGGAGCAGTTCTTC
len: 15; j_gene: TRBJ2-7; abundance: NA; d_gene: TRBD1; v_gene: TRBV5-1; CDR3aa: CASRLATGFLYEQYF; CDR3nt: TGCGCCAGCAGATTGGCGACAGGGTTTCTCTACGAGCAGTACTTC
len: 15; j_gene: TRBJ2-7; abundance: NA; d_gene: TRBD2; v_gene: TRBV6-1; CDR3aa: CASSSTSGVPIEQYF; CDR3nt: TGTGCCAGCAGCTCAACTAGCGGCGTTCCTATCGAGCAGTACTTC